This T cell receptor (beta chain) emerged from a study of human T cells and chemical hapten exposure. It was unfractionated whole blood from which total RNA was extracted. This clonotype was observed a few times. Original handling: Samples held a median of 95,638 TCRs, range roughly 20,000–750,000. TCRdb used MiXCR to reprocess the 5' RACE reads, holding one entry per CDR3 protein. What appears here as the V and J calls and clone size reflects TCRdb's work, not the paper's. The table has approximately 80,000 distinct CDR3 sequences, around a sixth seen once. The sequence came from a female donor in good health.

This CDR3 is CASSQEDRSGNTIYF. CDR3 coding DNA: TGTGCCAGCAGCCAGGAAGACCGCTCTGGAAACACCATATATTTT. V and J are TRBV7-8 and TRBJ1-3; unclear D gene. The germline CDR1 and CDR2 sequences are SGHVS and FQNEAQ. V shed 5 bases and J shed 0 bases, with 11 bases lying between them. The CDR3 has 15 residues.